The entry that follows covers one T cell receptor (beta chain) sequence. Its antigen is as yet unknown. Each donor's status was that of a healthy bone marrow donor. This record belongs to a study of cytomegalovirus exposure and HLA in healthy donors. Study as a whole: Falling in the Caucasian-associated ancestry cluster were 65% to 90% of around 370 genotyped donors. Study findings and constraints: Apart from CMV serostatus, no immune exposure information was available.

This PCR relied on a set of 60 Vbeta primers and 13 Jbeta primers. TCRdb's copy holds only in-frame clones and misses some; the assay was immunoSEQ multiplex PCR. The repertoire includes approximately 170,000 clones, around 74% of them detected once, and around 3.1% sits in the top ten. The receptor comes from a female donor in good health and CMV-seronegative. Sequencing was carried out using PBMCs.

CDR3 in amino acids: CASTPGERDIKKLFF. CDR3 DNA: TGTGCCAGCACCCCCGGGGAAAGGGACATCAAAAAACTGTTTTTT. This chain uses TRBV28 with TRBJ1-4; D is perhaps TRBD1 (6 bases). The germline V and J ends were trimmed by 7 bases and 9 bases, with 21 bases remaining between them. Germline lookup yields CDR1 MDHEN and CDR2 SYDVKM. The length of the CDR3 is 15 residues.